The T cell receptor beta chain under discussion was sequenced for a study of blood T cell repertoires in COVID-19. In the authors' methods: Estimates of nucleated cell counts were drawn from the amplification of reference gene primers. Profiled with immunoSEQ multiplex PCR; TCRdb holds only in-frame clones, not every one. For V, J and clone size, that table is used; D and trimming come from the DNA. The table shows about 170,000 clones, with about 80% occurring only once. Between the trimmed V and J ends, which lost 3 bases and 7 bases, there was a span of 16 bases. Germline V gene lookup returns CDR1 MDHEN and CDR2 SYDVKM. The CDR3 covers 15 residues.

The receptor was derived from a human donor with acute or convalescent COVID-19. The donor label of this sample is uncertain. The genes are TRBV28 and TRBJ1-5, with D tentatively TRBD1 (5 bases). Input material: peripheral blood. As DNA, the CDR3 is TGTGCCAGCAGTTTTTCAAGGCAGGGAAGCCAGCCCCAGCATTTT. Translation gives CASSFSRQGSQPQHF.